Each of the 11 T cell receptor beta chains below was sequenced from the same sample in a study of control samples from healthy donors and cancer patients. Produced via immunoSEQ multiplex PCR; TCRdb's table is partial and in-frame only. The data contain 110,000 or so clones, about nine tenths of them seen just once; the ten biggest clones take up under 4.5%. Material for sequencing was blood. Receptors were obtained from a human donor in good health. The donor label of this sample is uncertain.

This chain joins TRBV3-1 (or the pseudogene TRBV3-2) and TRBJ1-5; 10 nucleotides match TRBD1. The CDR3 is 19 residues long. Germline CDR1 is LGHDT and CDR2 is YNNKEL (reference sequence). With V trimmed by 4 bases and J by 2 bases, 14 bases remained unmatched. As DNA, the CDR3 is TGTGCCAGCAGCCCCAAACCGCTCCGGGACAGGGGCCGCAATCAGCCCCAGCATTTT. Its protein product is CASSPKPLRDRGRNQPQHF.

This sequence joins TRBV2 and TRBJ1-2; D is undetermined. CDR3 length equals 11 residues. Between the trimmed V and J ends, which lost 7 bases and 0 bases, there was a span of 3 bases. From germline, CDR1 is SNHLY and CDR2 FYNNEI. Here the CDR3 DNA reads TGTGCCAGCATTACTAACTATGGCTACACCTTC. It is translated as CASITNYGYTF.

This clone was counted between two and nine times. The chain recombines TRBV2 with TRBJ1-4, with D perhaps matching TRBD1 (5 bases). The CDR3 sequence is 15 residues long. CDR1 and CDR2 (germline): SNHLY, FYNNEI. V shed 2 bases and J shed 1 base, with 8 bases lying between them. In DNA, the CDR3 is TGTGCCAGCAGTGAATTCGACAGAACTAATGAAAAACTGTTTTTT. It specifies CASSEFDRTNEKLFF. Looking up the rest from reference TRBV2 and TRBJ1-4 gives the full variable domain: EPEVTQTPSHQVTQMGQEVILRCVPISNHLYFYWYRQILGQKVEFLVSFYNNEISEKSEIFDDQFSVERPDGSNFTLKIRSTKLEDSAMYFCASSEFDRTNEKLFFGSGTQLSVL.

The chain employs TRBV7-3 and TRBJ2-3, with D uncertain. CDR3 length: 14 residues. Looked up from germline, CDR1 is SGHTA and CDR2 is FQGTGA. V lost 4 bases, J lost 3 bases, and 11 bases lay in between. CDR3 sequence (DNA): TGTGCCAGCAGCTCCCGGCCCGGGACAGATACGCAGTATTTT. Encoded protein: CASSSRPGTDTQYF. Drawing the rest from reference TRBV7-3 and TRBJ2-3, the complete variable domain is GAGVSQTPSNKVTEKGKYVELRCDPISGHTALYWYRQSLGQGPEFLIYFQGTGAADDSGLPNDRFFAVRPEGSVSTLKIQRTERGDSAVYLCASSSRPGTDTQYFGPGTRLTVL.

The chain links TRBV9 to TRBJ1-1; D is undetermined. The V and J ends lost 0 bases and 10 bases respectively, with 13 bases between them. Germline V gives CDR1 SGDLS, CDR2 YYNGEE. The CDR3 is made up of 13 amino acids. CDR3 residues: CASSVENGRGAFF. DNA for the CDR3: TGTGCCAGCAGCGTAGAAAACGGCCGCGGAGCTTTCTTT.

This clone came up once. This chain connects TRBV18 to TRBJ1-1, with D unclear. CDR1 and CDR2 from the germline V gene are KGHSH and LQKENI. Trimming took 3 bases from V and 1 from J, leaving 9 bases between them. The CDR3 covers 14 residues. Here the CDR3 DNA reads TGTGCCAGCTCACCGAGGGCTTCGAACACTGAAGCTTTCTTT. It yields the protein CASSPRASNTEAFF. Drawing the rest from reference TRBV18 and TRBJ1-1, the complete variable domain is NAGVMQNPRHLVRRRGQEARLRCSPMKGHSHVYWYRQLPEEGLKFMVYLQKENIIDESGMPKERFSAEFPKEGPSILRIQQVVRGDSAAYFCASSPRASNTEAFFGQGTRLTVV.

The genes are TRBV14 and TRBJ2-7, with 8 bases fitting TRBD1. Germline values: CDR1 SGHDN, CDR2 FVKESK. The CDR3 consists of 14 residues. V shed 4 bases and J 5 bases; nucleotides not matched to a gene: 7. In DNA, the CDR3 is TGTGCCAGCAGCCGGACAGGGAATTCCCACGAGCAGTACTTC. Encoded protein: CASSRTGNSHEQYF. The full variable domain, completed using reference TRBV14 and TRBJ2-7, is EAGVTQFPSHSVIEKGQTVTLRCDPISGHDNLYWYRRVMGKEIKFLLHFVKESKQDESGMPNNRFLAERTGGTYSTLKVQPAELEDSGVYFCASSRTGNSHEQYFGPGTRLTVT.

The chain has TRBV19 and TRBJ1-4, with 8 bases that match TRBD1. This CDR3 is built from 15 residues. The J segment lost 8 bases and the V segment lost 2 bases, leaving 7 bases of the junction unmatched. Germline values: CDR1 LNHDA, CDR2 SQIVND (reference sequence). CDR3 region: CASSIRRGLEEKLFF. As DNA, the CDR3 is TGTGCCAGTAGTATACGCAGGGGGCTTGAAGAAAAACTGTTTTTT.

The V gene is TRBV5-4, the J gene TRBJ2-7, with 9 bases matching TRBD1. The CDR3 loop spans 14 amino acids. Germline V gene lookup returns CDR1 SGHNT and CDR2 YYREEE (reference sequence). The V segment lost 4 bases and the J segment 5 bases; nucleotides outside the gene matches: 7. This CDR3 is CASSPRRDRDEQYF. CDR3 nucleotide sequence: TGTGCCAGCAGCCCGCGCCGGGACAGGGACGAGCAGTACTTC.

The chain has TRBV19 and TRBJ1-5, with a tentative D call TRBD1 (6 bases). V lost 5 bases and J 4 bases, leaving 15 bases between the germline ends. The V gene's germline CDR1 is LNHDA and CDR2 SQIVND (reference sequence). The CDR3 runs to 15 residues. CDR3 residues: CASSLDRGANQPQHF. CDR3 coding DNA: TGTGCCAGTAGTTTGGATCGGGGGGCGAATCAGCCCCAGCATTTT.

In regard to this clone: Compared with germline, one end of the junction differs, possibly owing to a read error. This chain uses TRBV2 with TRBJ2-1; D uncertain. This CDR3 comprises 11 residues. Per the germline V gene, CDR1 is SNHLY and CDR2 is FYNNEI. Written as DNA, the CDR3 is TGTGCCAGCAGTGAAGAGATAGGGAAGGTCTTC. It specifies CASSEEIGKVF.